The present T cell receptor (beta chain) was sequenced within a study of STAT5B mutations in CD4+ large granular lymphocyte leukemia. For the study at large: Among healthy donors, a particular HLA allele went with more CDR3 'QG' motifs. Whole-study findings and limits: Main leukemic clonotypes were patient-specific, but approximately 27% appeared at low frequency elsewhere. CD4-sorted patient repertoires seemed more clonal than healthy CD4+ repertoires.

About this clone: Its target is not known.

V shed 5 bases and J shed 0 bases, with 7 bases lying between them. Germline values: CDR1 SGHRS, CDR2 YFSETQ. The CDR3 has 13 amino acids. In the original processing: Lowest detectable productive clonotype frequency was 2.59 x 10-5. TCRdb keeps only in-frame clones here, not all; method: immunoSEQ multiplex PCR. D and trimming were read from the DNA, whereas the V and J calls and clone size are those reported in that table. The sample holds around 33,000 clones; around 80% are singletons and the top ten take 2.1%. Sequences were obtained from CD4+ T cells from blood buffy coats. The V gene is TRBV5-1, the J gene TRBJ2-3; no clear D gene. The TCR sequence derives from a human donor in good health. The CDR3 is CASRPDSTDTQYF. CDR3 DNA: TGCGCCAGCAGACCAGATAGCACAGATACGCAGTATTTT.